This T cell receptor beta chain was identified during a study of OX40 agonist ivuxolimab in advanced cancers. Study in general: In this trial design, patients received ivuxolimab intravenously at 0.01 to 10 mg/kg every 2 weeks.

The V gene's germline CDR1 is LNHDA and CDR2 SQIVND (reference sequence). The CDR3 is 17 residues long. V was pared by 1 base and J by 6 bases, with 11 bases of the junction left unmatched. In the case of this clone: What it binds is unknown.

Study findings and constraints: Expanded peripheral T-cell antigen specificity went undetermined.

Assay: immunoSEQ multiplex PCR; the TCRdb copy retains only in-frame clones and omits some. The data contain about 120,000 clones, approximately 92% of them singletons. The chain has TRBV19 and TRBJ2-1, with 8 positions matching TRBD2. The receptor was derived from an adult with an advanced solid tumor such as melanoma, head and neck, liver or kidney cancer. The sequencing here drew on CD4+ or CD8+ T cells sorted from blood, taken in a trial of the OX40 agonist ivuxolimab. In nucleotides, the CDR3 is TGTGCCAGTAGTATAGCAGCGTCCAGCGGGGGTACCAATGAGCAGTTCTTC. Translating gives CASSIAASSGGTNEQFF.